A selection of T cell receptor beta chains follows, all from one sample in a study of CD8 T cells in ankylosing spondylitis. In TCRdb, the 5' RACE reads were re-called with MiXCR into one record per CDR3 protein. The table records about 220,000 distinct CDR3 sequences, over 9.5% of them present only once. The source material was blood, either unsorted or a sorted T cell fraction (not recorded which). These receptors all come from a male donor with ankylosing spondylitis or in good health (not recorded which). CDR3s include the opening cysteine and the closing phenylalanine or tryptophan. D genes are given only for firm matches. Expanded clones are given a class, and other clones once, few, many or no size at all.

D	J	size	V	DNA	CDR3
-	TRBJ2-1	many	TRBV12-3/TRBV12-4	TGTGCCAGCAGCCTCTTTGGCTCCCGGGGGCCGTCCGGCTCCTACAATGAGCAGTTCTTC	CASSLFGSRGPSGSYNEQFF
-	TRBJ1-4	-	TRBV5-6	TGTGCCAGCAGCTTGAGGGCGGAGTCAAATGAAAAACTGTTTTTT	CASSLRAESNEKLFF
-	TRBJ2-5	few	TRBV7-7	TGTGCTAGCAGCCCCCAGGAGGGGCGCGGAGAGACCCAGTACTTC	CASSPQEGRGETQYF
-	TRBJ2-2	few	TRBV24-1	TGTGCCACCAGTGCGTCAGGGAGAGGCGGGGAGCTGTTTTTT	CATSASGRGGELFF
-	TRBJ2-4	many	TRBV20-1	TGCAGTGCGTCCGATAGCTCCCAGGGGATTCAGTACTTC	CSASDSSQGIQYF
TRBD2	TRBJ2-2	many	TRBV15	TGTGCCACCAGCAGAGAGAGACTAGCGGGGGAGCCCGGGGAGCTGTTTTTT	CATSRERLAGEPGELFF
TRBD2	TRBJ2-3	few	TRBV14	TGTGCCAGCAGACGAGCGGGGCCAGGGGATACGCAGTATTTT	CASRRAGPGDTQYF
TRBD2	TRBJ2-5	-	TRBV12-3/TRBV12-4	TGTGCCAGCAGTCGGGGGGGTCGGGAGACCCAGTACTTC	CASSRGGRETQYF
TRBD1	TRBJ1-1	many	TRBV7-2	TGTGCCAGCAGCTTAGGCGAACAGGGGGCTAACACTGAAGCTTTCTTT	CASSLGEQGANTEAFF
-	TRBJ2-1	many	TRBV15	TGTGCCACCAGCGATAGCGGCGCTACCTACAATGAGCAGTTCTTC	CATSDSGATYNEQFF
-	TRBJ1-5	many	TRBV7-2	TGTGCCAGCAGCCCCCTAGGAAATAGCAATCAGCCCCAGCATTTT	CASSPLGNSNQPQHF
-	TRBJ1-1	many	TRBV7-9	TGTGCCAGCAGCCCCAACTCGAACACTGAAGCTTTCTTT	CASSPNSNTEAFF
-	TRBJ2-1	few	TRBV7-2	TGTGCCAGCAGCTCTGACCAGTACAATGAGCAGTTCTTC	CASSSDQYNEQFF
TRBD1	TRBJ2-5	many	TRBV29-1	TGCAGCGTTGAAAGGGGGCTAGGACAAGAGACCCAGTACTTC	CSVERGLGQETQYF
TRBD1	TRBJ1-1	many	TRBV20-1	TGCAGTGCGCCGGGACAGCCTATGAACACTGAAGCTTTCTTT	CSAPGQPMNTEAFF
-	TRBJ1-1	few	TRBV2	TGTGCCAGCAGTAAGGACGGGTTGAGGGGGGAAGCTTTCTTT	CASSKDGLRGEAFF
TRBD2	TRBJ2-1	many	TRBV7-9	TGTGCCAGCAGCCAGAGCGGGGGGTTCAACAATGAGCAGTTCTTC	CASSQSGGFNNEQFF
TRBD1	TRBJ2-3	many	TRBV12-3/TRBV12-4	TGTGCCAGCAGTCAGTCCGGGACAGAAACAGATACGCAGTATTTT	CASSQSGTETDTQYF
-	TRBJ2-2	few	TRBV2	TGTGCCAGCAGTGAGAGAGAAAACACCGGGGAGCTGTTTTTT	CASSERENTGELFF
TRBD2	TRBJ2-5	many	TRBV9	TGTGCCAGCAGCCCCCGTAGCGGGGACCTCCAAGAGACCCAGTACTTC	CASSPRSGDLQETQYF
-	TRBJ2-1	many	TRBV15	TGTGCCACCTTAGGGGACGGGTACAATGAGCAGTTCTTC	CATLGDGYNEQFF
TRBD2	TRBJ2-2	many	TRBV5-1	TGCGCCAGCAGCCACGGACTAGTAACGAACACCGGGGAGCTGTTTTTT	CASSHGLVTNTGELFF
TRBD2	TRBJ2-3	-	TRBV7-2	TGTGCCAGCAGCTCCCCTCGGCGGGGGAACACGCAGTATTTT	CASSSPRRGNTQYF
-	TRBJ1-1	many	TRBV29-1	TGCAGCGCCACCATGGAGGGGGGAAACACTGAAGCTTTCTTT	CSATMEGGNTEAFF
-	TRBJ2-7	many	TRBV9	TGTGCCAGCGGTCGGGGGAGTACCTACGAGCAGTACTTC	CASGRGSTYEQYF
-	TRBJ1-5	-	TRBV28	TGTGCCAGCAGTTTATTTGCGGGGAGTAATCAGCCCCAGCATTTT	CASSLFAGSNQPQHF
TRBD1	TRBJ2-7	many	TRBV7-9	TGTGCCAGCAGCCCCGGGACAGGGGGCACCCTAAACTACGAGCAGTACTTC	CASSPGTGGTLNYEQYF
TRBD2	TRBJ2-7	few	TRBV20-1	TGCAGTGCAAGCCCATTGACTAGCGGGGGCCAGCAGTACTTC	CSASPLTSGGQQYF
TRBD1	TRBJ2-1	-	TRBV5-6	TGTGCCAGCAGCCCCACGGGACAGGGGGATGAGCAGTTCTTC	CASSPTGQGDEQFF
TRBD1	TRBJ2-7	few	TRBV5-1	TGCGCCAGCAGCTTGGAGCGGACAGGGTTGCACGAGCAGTACTTC	CASSLERTGLHEQYF
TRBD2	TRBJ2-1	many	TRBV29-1	TGCAGCGTCCAGGGACAGGAGGGACTAGCGGGGGGCAATGAGCAGTTCTTC	CSVQGQEGLAGGNEQFF
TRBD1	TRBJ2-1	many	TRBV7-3	TGTGCCAGCAGCTTTTCAGGGGGCTTCAACAATGAGCAGTTCTTC	CASSFSGGFNNEQFF
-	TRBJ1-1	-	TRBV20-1	TGCAGTGCTTACAGGGAGGAAGCTTTCTTT	CSAYREEAFF
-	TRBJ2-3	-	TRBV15	TGTGCCACCAGCGCCCAGGACAGAAGGCAGTATTTT	CATSAQDRRQYF
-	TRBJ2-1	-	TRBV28	TGTGCCAGCAGTTTATTTTGGAATGAGCAGTTCTTC	CASSLFWNEQFF
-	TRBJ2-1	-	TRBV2	TGTGCCAGCAGTGAGGATCTAGCCGGTGAGCAGTTCTTC	CASSEDLAGEQFF
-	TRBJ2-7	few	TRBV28	TGTGCCAGCAGTTTGATATCCTACGAGCAGTACTTC	CASSLISYEQYF
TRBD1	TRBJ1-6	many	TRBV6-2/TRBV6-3	TGTGCCAGCAGTTACCCTGACCCTCTAAACAGGGGAGATTGGGGTTCACCCCTCCACTTT	CASSYPDPLNRGDWGSPLHF
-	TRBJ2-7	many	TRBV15	TGTGCCACCAGCAGCGGGGTCCCTCCCTACGAGCAGTACTTC	CATSSGVPPYEQYF
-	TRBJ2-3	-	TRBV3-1	TGTGCCAGCAGCCGAGTCGGCGGGGCGATCACAGATACGCAGTATTTT	CASSRVGGAITDTQYF
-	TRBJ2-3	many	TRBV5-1	TGCGCCAGCAGCTTGAAAGATACGCAGTATTTT	CASSLKDTQYF
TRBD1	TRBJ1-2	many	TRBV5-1	TGCGCCAGCAGCTTGTTGGGACAGACCTTTAACTACACCTTC	CASSLLGQTFNYTF
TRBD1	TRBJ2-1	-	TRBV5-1	TGCACCAGCACCTTGCTTGGGGGGACAGGGGGCTACAATGAGCAGTTCTTC	CTSTLLGGTGGYNEQFF
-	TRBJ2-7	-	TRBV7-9	TGTGCCAGCACGGGGGCTTACGAGCAGTACTTC	CASTGAYEQYF
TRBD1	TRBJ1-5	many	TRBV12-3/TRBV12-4	TGTGCCAGCAGTGGGACAGGGGGCCGTAATCAGCCCCAGCATTTT	CASSGTGGRNQPQHF
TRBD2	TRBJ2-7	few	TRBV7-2	TGTGCCAGCAGTCAAAGCGGGGGGGCCTACGAGCAGTACTTC	CASSQSGGAYEQYF
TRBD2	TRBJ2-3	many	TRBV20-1	TGCAGTGCTAGAGATTCAGGGGCTAGCGGGGGAGGCACAGATACGCAGTATTTT	CSARDSGASGGGTDTQYF
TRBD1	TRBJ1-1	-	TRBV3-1	TGTGCCAGCAGCCAAGGACAGGGGCCTGAAGCTTTCTTT	CASSQGQGPEAFF